This is a list of T cell receptor beta chains from one sample in a study of metastatic and nonmetastatic thyroid tumors. TCRdb re-called the PCR reads with MiXCR. The repertoire consists of about 69,000 clones, with approximately 15% occurring once and the leading ten covering more than 6.5%. The sample taken for sequencing was blood. These receptors all come from a male donor with papillary thyroid cancer or a benign thyroid nodule (not recorded which). Some clones in this sample may be carry-over from other donors' samples. CDR3s include the opening cysteine and the closing phenylalanine or tryptophan. A D gene is named only where the DNA matches it firmly. Some rows mark clone size as missing; the rest say once, few, many or name a class of expanded clone.

J gene | clone size | D gene | V gene | CDR3 DNA | CDR3 protein
TRBJ1-5 | many | - | TRBV27 | TGTGCCAGCACAGGGCTCGATCGAGGACATCAGCCCCAGCATTTT | CASTGLDRGHQPQHF
TRBJ2-5 | many | TRBD2 | TRBV5-5 | TGTGCCAGCACCCTACTAGCGGCCCAAGAGACCCAGTACTTC | CASTLLAAQETQYF
TRBJ2-3 | many | - | TRBV2 | TGTGCCAGCGGGCAGGGCCTAAGCACAGATACGCAGTATTTT | CASGQGLSTDTQYF
TRBJ1-1 | - | - | TRBV11-2 | TGTGCCGGCAGCGTCATAAGCTGTGGGGACACTGAAGCTTTCTTT | CAGSVISCGDTEAFF
TRBJ1-1 | - | TRBD1 | TRBV12-3/TRBV12-4 | TGTGCCAGCAGCCTCAGGGGGGGTTCTGGAGCTTTCTTT | CASSLRGGSGAFF
TRBJ2-3 | many | TRBD2 | TRBV25-1 | TGTGCCAGCAGTGCCGGACTAGGCACAGATACGCAGTATTTT | CASSAGLGTDTQYF
TRBJ2-2 | many | - | TRBV30 | TGTGCCTGGAGTGTACGTGCCGGGGAGCTGTTTTTT | CAWSVRAGELFF
TRBJ2-7 | many | TRBD2 | TRBV30 | TGTGCCTGGAGTGTCTTACTAGCGGGATTCTACGAGCAGTACTTC | CAWSVLLAGFYEQYF
TRBJ2-7 | - | - | TRBV6-1 | TGTGCCAGCAGACTGGGTCCCTTCTGGCAAACGGGTTCCTCCTACGAGCAGTACTTC | CASRLGPFWQTGSSYEQYF
TRBJ1-1 | many | - | TRBV30 | TGTGCCTGGAGTGTACAGTATCTAGTTTTCTTT | CAWSVQYLVFF
TRBJ1-5 | many | - | TRBV20-1 | TGCAGTGCTAGAGACAAACTAAAAAGGCTGATAACAGGGATGGGTGATCAGCCCCAGCATTTT | CSARDKLKRLITGMGDQPQHF
TRBJ2-3 | many | TRBD2 | TRBV6-2/TRBV6-3 | TGTGCCAGCAGTTACTTCCCGGGACTAGCGGGGCCGGCCGTGGATACGCAGTATTTT | CASSYFPGLAGPAVDTQYF
TRBJ2-3 | - | - | TRBV9 | TGTGCCAGCAGCATTGGTACATGGCAGGATACGCAGTATTTT | CASSIGTWQDTQYF
TRBJ2-7 | many | TRBD1 | TRBV3-1 | TGTGCCAGCAGCCAATTCGGGACAGGGCCCTACGAGCAGTACTTC | CASSQFGTGPYEQYF
TRBJ2-7 | many | - | TRBV5-1 | TGCGCCAGCAGCTTGGGAGGGGGTCTGGACGAGCAGTACTTC | CASSLGGGLDEQYF
TRBJ2-5 | few | TRBD2 | TRBV18 | TGTGCCAGCTCACCAAATCAACCGGGACTAGCGGGAGTCGGGCAAGAGACCCAGTACTTC | CASSPNQPGLAGVGQETQYF
TRBJ1-6 | many | - | TRBV5-6 | TGTGCCAGCAGCTTGGCAGGGGCTAGGGACAATTCACCCCTCCACTTT | CASSLAGARDNSPLHF
TRBJ1-5 | few | - | TRBV6-1 | TGTGCCAGCGGGGGGGGTGAAGGCAATCAGCCCCAGCATTTT | CASGGGEGNQPQHF
TRBJ2-7 | few | TRBD2 | TRBV6-1 | TGTGCCAGCAGTATTACTAGCGGGACCGACGAGCAGTACTTC | CASSITSGTDEQYF
TRBJ2-3 | - | TRBD2 | TRBV5-1 | TGCGCCAGCAGCTTGGGAATAGCGGGAGGCCGAGGGGGAGATAAGCAGTATTTT | CASSLGIAGGRGGDKQYF
TRBJ2-5 | many | - | TRBV30 | TGTGCCTGGGGGGACTTCCAAGAGACCCAGTACTTC | CAWGDFQETQYF
TRBJ2-5 | many | - | TRBV2 | TGTGCCAGCACCAGGGCCGGGGAGACCCAGTACTTC | CASTRAGETQYF
TRBJ1-5 | once | - | TRBV20-1 | TGCAGTGCTAGAGATTCGGGGAATCAGCCCCAGCATTTT | CSARDSGNQPQHF
TRBJ2-3 | many | TRBD1 | TRBV15 | TGTGCCACCAGCGCCGGGACAGGGGCAGATACGCAGTATTTT | CATSAGTGADTQYF
TRBJ1-2 | many | - | TRBV18 | TGTGCCAGCTCACCTAGTGAAGCTAACTATGGCTACACCTTC | CASSPSEANYGYTF
TRBJ2-7 | few | TRBD1 | TRBV20-1 | TGCAGTGCTCGGACAGGGATGGCGAGTTCCTACGAGCAGTACTTC | CSARTGMASSYEQYF
TRBJ2-3 | many | TRBD2 | TRBV10-3 | TGTGCCATCAATCCGACTAGCGGGACTAGCACAGATACGCAGTATTTT | CAINPTSGTSTDTQYF
TRBJ2-1 | many | - | TRBV6-4 | TGTGCCAGCAGCCCGAGCCCAGGCGTTGGGGGGCAGTTCTTC | CASSPSPGVGGQFF
TRBJ2-7 | few | TRBD2 | TRBV6-1 | TGTGCCTCCGGGACTAACTCCCTTAGCGAGCAGTACTTC | CASGTNSLSEQYF
TRBJ1-2 | many | TRBD1 | TRBV7-3 | TGTGCCAGCAGCCATGACAGGGGTTATGGCTACACCTTC | CASSHDRGYGYTF
TRBJ2-1 | - | TRBD2 | TRBV19 | TGTGCCAGTAGTATGTTAGCGGGAGTGCTAAATGAGCAGTTCTTC | CASSMLAGVLNEQFF
TRBJ1-6 | few | - | TRBV19 | TGTGCCAGTAGTGGTAGTAGCTCCTATAATTCACCCCTCCACTTT | CASSGSSSYNSPLHF
TRBJ1-2 | many | TRBD1 | TRBV2 | TGTGCCAGCAGCGTGACAGGGGTTGATAGCTATGGCTACACCTTC | CASSVTGVDSYGYTF
TRBJ2-2 | many | - | TRBV2 | TGTGCCAGCACCCAATTGAGACCCGGGGAGCTGTTTTTT | CASTQLRPGELFF
TRBJ2-3 | - | - | TRBV12-3/TRBV12-4 | TGTGCCAGCAGTTGGGGCGTGCCCACAGATACGCAGTATTTT | CASSWGVPTDTQYF
TRBJ1-1 | many | TRBD1 | TRBV11-3 | TGTGCCAGCAGCCTCGGACAGGGATTGAACACTGAAGCTTTCTTT | CASSLGQGLNTEAFF
TRBJ2-1 | many | - | TRBV4-1 | TGCGCCAGCAGCCAAGAAGCAGGCTGGGGGGAAAATGAGCAGTTCTTC | CASSQEAGWGENEQFF
TRBJ1-4 | many | - | TRBV20-1 | TGCAGTGGGGTCTGGGGGCAAGGTGAAAAACTGTTTTTT | CSGVWGQGEKLFF
TRBJ2-1 | many | - | TRBV24-1 | TGTGCCACCAGTGGCCGGGTCGTGAACAATGAGCAGTTCTTC | CATSGRVVNNEQFF
TRBJ2-7 | - | - | TRBV28 | TGTGCCAGCACCCTACCATGGGGCCGGTACTACGAGCAGTACTTC | CASTLPWGRYYEQYF
TRBJ2-5 | - | TRBD2 | TRBV7-6 | TGTGCCAGCAGCTCTAGGACTAGCGGGAGGGTAGGGGGGACCGAGTACTTC | CASSSRTSGRVGGTEYF
TRBJ1-2 | many | - | TRBV6-5 | TGTGCCAGCAGTTACGAATCAAACTATGGCTACACCTTC | CASSYESNYGYTF
TRBJ2-1 | many | TRBD2 | TRBV6-5 | TGTGCCAGCAGTTTAATCTCGTTAGCGGGAATCTCCTACAATGAGCAGTTCTTC | CASSLISLAGISYNEQFF
TRBJ1-2 | many | - | TRBV20-1 | TGCAGTGCTAGTAATTTCGGCGCCTACTATGGCTACACCTTC | CSASNFGAYYGYTF
TRBJ1-6 | many | - | TRBV30 | TGTGCCTGGAGTGTAGCCAGGGTCAATTCACCCCTCCACTTT | CAWSVARVNSPLHF
TRBJ2-2 | many | TRBD2 | TRBV20-1 | TGCAGTGCCATCGGGGCTGCTAGCGGGAGGACCAACACCGGGGAGCTGTTTTTT | CSAIGAASGRTNTGELFF